Presented here are 19 T cell receptor beta chains from one specimen sequenced in a study of T cells in Graves' hyperthyroidism and ophthalmopathy. Template material for amplifying TCR beta CDR3 regions consisted of RNA transcripts. TCR CDR3 underwent first-round RT-PCR with the HTBI primer set. TCRdb independently ran MiXCR on the multiplex PCR reads; one entry per CDR3 protein. The sample includes 300,000 to 450,000 distinct CDR3 sequences, 15% to 19% seen only once; the top ten take roughly 25%. The sequencing input was blood. All receptors derive from a woman younger than 35 with Graves' hyperthyroidism that later progressed to Graves' ophthalmopathy.

The V and J genes are TRBV5-1 and TRBJ2-6, with unresolved D. CDR1 is SGHRS and CDR2 is YFSETQ in the germline V gene. V lost 3 bases to trimming and J lost 0 bases, with 16 bases between them. The CDR3 is made up of 18 amino acids. CDR3 protein: CASSSELRPGSGANVLTF. Here the CDR3 DNA reads TGCGCCAGCAGCTCGGAATTGAGGCCGGGCTCTGGGGCCAACGTCCTGACTTTC.

At least ten counts were recorded for this clonotype. The chain couples TRBV7-2 to TRBJ2-7; 9 bases are shared with TRBD1. The CDR3 sequence is 15 residues long. Per germline, CDR1 SGHTA and CDR2 FQGNSA. The V gene end was trimmed by 5 bases and the J gene end by 0 bases; junction bases not matched to a gene: 5. CDR3 sequence reads: CASSPRTGASYEQYF. DNA for the CDR3: TGTGCCAGCAGCCCCAGGACAGGGGCCTCCTACGAGCAGTACTTC.

Regarding this clonotype: Being one base from a much bigger clone, this may be a read error. The CDR3 reads CASSSEGYTEAFF. The DNA of the CDR3 is TGTGCCAGCAGTTCAGAGGGGTACACTGAAGCTTTCTTT. V and J are TRBV27 and TRBJ1-1, with D maybe TRBD1 (5 bases). The CDR3 contains 13 residues. Germline V lookup: CDR1 MNHEY, CDR2 SMNVEV (reference sequence). Trimming took 4 bases from V and 3 from J, leaving 9 bases between them.

The sample holds many counts of this clonotype. The V and J genes are TRBV30 and TRBJ1-5, with 7 bases matching TRBD1. The ends lost 2 bases at V and 2 bases at J; junction bases unmatched: 6. Germline CDR1 reads GTSNPN; CDR2 reads SVGIG (reference sequence). CDR3 length: 15 residues. The CDR3 spells CAWSWRGQGNQPQHF. As DNA, the CDR3 is TGTGCCTGGAGTTGGAGGGGGCAAGGCAATCAGCCCCAGCATTTT.

The table lists this clonotype with many counts. The chain has TRBV3-1 and TRBJ2-2; no definite D call. Germline loops: CDR1 LGHDT, CDR2 YNNKEL (reference sequence). Trimming pared 1 base from V and 5 bases from J, leaving 11 bases between. CDR3 size: 15 residues. The CDR3 spells CASSQVLMGTGELFF. The CDR3 coding sequence is TGTGCCAGCAGCCAAGTTCTGATGGGGACCGGGGAGCTGTTTTTT. Full variable domain (rest looked up from reference TRBV3-1 and TRBJ2-2): DTAVSQTPKYLVTQMGNDKSIKCEQNLGHDTMYWYKQDSKKFLKIMFSYNNKELIINETVPNRFSPKSPDKAHLNLHINSLELGDSAVYFCASSQVLMGTGELFFGEGSRLTVL.

This chain joins TRBV4-1 and TRBJ2-7; no firm D call. This CDR3 contains 13 residues. V lost 0 bases, J lost 2 bases, and 5 bases lay in between. Per the germline V gene, CDR1 is MGHRA and CDR2 is YSYEKL. The CDR3 loop reads CASSQEIAYEQYF. As DNA, the CDR3 is TGCGCCAGCAGCCAAGAGATAGCCTACGAGCAGTACTTC.

This clonotype was seen at least ten times. The J gene is TRBJ2-1, the V gene TRBV7-3; 9 bases fit TRBD2. CDR3 length: 16 amino acids. Trimming took 2 bases from V and 7 from J; bases not matched to a gene: 9. CDR1 and CDR2 from the germline V gene are SGHTA and FQGTGA. In nucleotides, the CDR3 is TGTGCCAGCAGCTTACATAGCGGGGGCGGAATGAATGAGCAGTTCTTC. Protein product: CASSLHSGGGMNEQFF.

This clonotype was detected only a few times. J is TRBJ2-1 and V is TRBV20-1; 11 nucleotides line up with TRBD2. The CDR3 totals 17 residues. V shed 3 bases and J 5 bases; nucleotides not matched to a gene: 12. Looked up from germline, CDR1 is DFQATT and CDR2 is SNEGSKA (reference sequence). The CDR3 protein is CSARGDLAGGKNNEQFF. DNA for the CDR3: TGCAGTGCTAGGGGGGACCTAGCGGGAGGCAAGAACAATGAGCAGTTCTTC.

The V and J genes are TRBV7-2 and TRBJ1-6; no firm D call. Germline values: CDR1 SGHTA, CDR2 FQGNSA. The CDR3 length is 12 residues. V lost 5 bases and J 10 bases, leaving 9 bases between the germline ends. The CDR3 coding sequence is TGTGCCAGCAGCCTATGGAACTCACCCCTCCACTTT. This sequence encodes CASSLWNSPLHF. The full variable domain, its missing parts supplied by reference TRBV7-2 and TRBJ1-6, is GAGVSQSPSNKVTEKGKDVELRCDPISGHTALYWYRQSLGQGLEFLIYFQGNSAPDKSGLPSDRFSAERTGGSVSTLTIQRTQQEDSAVYLCASSLWNSPLHFGNGTRLTVT.

The V call is TRBV19, the J call TRBJ1-3; D ambiguous. V was pared by 5 bases and J by 2 bases, with 13 bases between. The V gene's germline CDR1 is LNHDA and CDR2 SQIVND (reference sequence). This CDR3 has 15 residues. The CDR3 spells CASSRTGDPGNTIYF. CDR3 nucleotide sequence: TGTGCCAGTAGTCGCACCGGGGATCCTGGAAACACCATATATTTT.

This clonotype came up many times. This chain joins TRBV6-1 and TRBJ2-1; D possibly uses TRBD1 or TRBD2 (5 bases each). This CDR3 contains 14 residues. V lost 5 bases, J lost 6 bases, and 14 bases lay in between. CDR1 MNHNS and CDR2 SASEGT come from the germline V gene. CDR3: CASSNSQGTNEQFF. The DNA of the CDR3 is TGTGCCAGCAGTAACTCCCAAGGGACCAATGAGCAGTTCTTC.

This clonotype was counted between two and nine times. V usage is TRBV7-9 and J usage is TRBJ1-1; D gene ambiguous. The CDR3 has 10 residues. With 8 bases removed from V and 1 base from J, the gap between germline ends came to 2 bases. Per germline, CDR1 SEHNR and CDR2 FQNEAQ (reference sequence). CDR3 DNA sequence: TGTGCCAGCGGGAACACTGAAGCTTTCTTT. This gives the protein CASGNTEAFF.

This clonotype showed up just a few times. V is TRBV20-1 and J is TRBJ2-6; TRBD2 agrees at 8 bases. Germline assignment: CDR1 DFQATT and CDR2 SNEGSKA (reference sequence). V lost 6 bases, J lost 0 bases, and 10 bases stayed unmatched. The CDR3 is made up of 17 amino acids. In nucleotides, the CDR3 is TGCAGTGCATCCTCTAGCGGGCAGAACTCTGGGGCCAACGTCCTGACTTTC. This translates into CSASSSGQNSGANVLTF.

V gene TRBV4-1 combines with J gene TRBJ2-2, with TRBD2 identical over 12 bases. Per the germline V gene, CDR1 is MGHRA and CDR2 is YSYEKL. V was pared by 5 bases and J by 5 bases, with 6 bases of the junction left unmatched. This CDR3 has 16 residues. The CDR3 spells CASSSSGTSGTGELFF. As DNA, the CDR3 is TGCGCCAGCAGCTCCTCCGGGACTAGCGGGACCGGGGAGCTGTTTTTT.

This rearrangement joins TRBV24-1 to TRBJ2-5; D unresolved. Germline assignment: CDR1 KGHDR and CDR2 SFDVKD. Trimming cost V 0 bases and J 5 bases, with 6 bases left between them. The CDR3 loop spans 13 amino acids. The CDR3 loop is CATSDLFLETQYF. Here the CDR3 DNA reads TGTGCCACCAGTGATTTGTTCCTGGAGACCCAGTACTTC.

The CDR3 DNA follows: TGTGCCAGCAGTGACACCCTCCGGCTCAGGGGTATAGGGAATGAGCAGTTCTTC. This translates into CASSDTLRLRGIGNEQFF. This sequence joins TRBV6-1 and TRBJ2-1; weak D call: TRBD1 (6 bases). Germline assignment: CDR1 MNHNS and CDR2 SASEGT. The length of the CDR3 is 18 residues. Trimming removed 3 bases from V and 7 bases from J, with 25 bases in between.

This clonotype was observed many times. The chain has TRBV28 and TRBJ1-2; D remains unclear. The germline gives CDR1 MDHEN, CDR2 SYDVKM. V gave up 4 bases and J gave up 8 bases, with 14 bases separating them. CDR3 size: 13 residues. CDR3 bases: TGTGCCAGCAGTTCCGGTGAGGCTGGAGGCTACACCTTC. Translation: CASSSGEAGGYTF.

This clonotype has at least ten counts. The DNA of the CDR3 is TGTGCCAGTGGGGTCGGGGGGGCGCGCGGTGAAAAACTGTTTTTT. Protein: CASGVGGARGEKLFF. This rearrangement joins TRBV2 to TRBJ1-4; D perhaps matches TRBD1 (6 bases). V was shortened by 9 bases and J by 7 bases, with 21 bases between the two germline ends. CDR3 length equals 15 residues. Germline V gives CDR1 SNHLY, CDR2 FYNNEI.

In this sample, this clonotype turned up a few times. This chain joins TRBV6-2 or TRBV6-3 and TRBJ2-7; D not certain. The CDR3 loop spans 16 amino acids. V lost 2 bases and J lost 2, with 16 bases in between. CDR1 is MNHEY and CDR2 is SVGEGT in the germline V gene. In nucleotides, the CDR3 is TGTGCCAGCAGTTACGATTTGGAGACGGACCCCTACGAGCAGTACTTC. Residues: CASSYDLETDPYEQYF.